This TCR beta chain was captured by sequencing in a study of cytomegalovirus exposure and HLA in healthy donors (dated by TCRdb to about 2017). Regarding the complete study: An earlier analysis of approximately 640 of the donors reported 250 to 350 Gb of sequence data and roughly 100 million unique TCR beta sequences from roughly 200 million T cells. Roughly 300 gigabases of sequencing data and 70 million to 100 million unique TCR sequences made up an early release that covered some 640 HLA-typed donors. Besides the first cohort of roughly 660 subjects, a separate validation cohort made up of around 120 different subjects was used. The study was designed to test whether signatures of past pathogen exposure could be identified by cataloging public T cell receptors. Genome-wide SNP genotypes for about three fifths of the roughly 700 donors were used in a later genetic analysis, which treated that subset as a discovery cohort. In the later analysis, no new phenotypic data were used to find candidate immune exposures; instead, reliance was placed on TCR beta sequences and their occurrence across donors. Of the roughly 400 genotyped donors, 81% fell in the genetic ancestry cluster associated with self-reported Caucasian donors. Roughly 5 DR-DQ haplotypes were handled as single units for association and clustering, since linkage in the cohort was strong. Among 350 to 400 genotyped donors of the cohort, an average of approximately 240,000 unique TCR beta nucleotide sequences were sequenced per donor, about a sixth of them non-productive. Alongside the repertoire data, information on donor age, sex, ethnicity and CMV serostatus was compiled. An earlier analysis of some 500 of the donors used high-throughput TCR beta sequencing to judge whether each TCR beta V gene segment behaved as functional or pseudogenic. Every repertoire in the discovery cohort had been generated on one and the same sequencing platform. The study combined high-throughput TCR immunosequencing, statistical association of individual TCRs with disease status, and machine learning to predict cytomegalovirus infection status. The number of donors typed differed by locus, with about 629-640 for A, B, C, DRB1 and DQB1, around 520 for DQA1, nearly 610 for DPA1, and some 450 for DPB1. Both class I and class II loci were covered by HLA typing, at four-digit resolution. To study patterns of TCR occurrence, a later analysis re-analyzed previously published TCR beta repertoires from hundreds of donors and added high-resolution HLA genotyping. The study used immunosequencing to profile the T cell repertoires of approximately 630 subjects and linked those repertoires to cytomegalovirus serostatus. Results and caveats for the whole study, not just this receptor: In a later analysis, HLA-associated TCR beta chains showed more clonal expansion and lower generation probabilities than non-associated chains that were equally common. It was suggested by the authors that the approach could potentially be generalized to other disease states and immunological phenotypes. Because the 87-base-pair reads could not distinguish some IMGT-functional V segments, including TRBV6-2 and TRBV6-3, those segments were excluded. In vitro tests confirmed that a few of the cytomegalovirus-associated TCR beta chains recognize cytomegalovirus antigens. A further reported finding was that TCR beta sequences accurately predicted the HLA-A and HLA-B alleles for most subjects in the first cohort. When HLA alleles, especially DR and DQ, strongly co-occurred, TCR associations were difficult to assign to individual alleles. In both the original and validation cohorts, the classifier was reported to diagnose cytomegalovirus status with high specificity and sensitivity. In a later genetic analysis, fewer N-insertions in productive TCRs were reported among donors in an Asian-associated ancestry cluster than the roughly 710-donor mean. In a later genetic analysis, a missense DCLRE1C variant was associated with V-gene and J-gene trimming of TCR beta chains, and the association was replicated in an independent cohort. Immune exposure information for the cohort was limited to CMV serostatus. Broadly in line with IMGT annotations, most TCR beta V segments showed up in productive rearrangements about 87% or about 30% of the time in an earlier analysis of several hundred of the donors. In a later analysis, the rate of TCR association differed among HLA loci, with DRB1 alleles having the most associated TCRs and HLA-C alleles having the fewest. Specific HLA alleles were associated with 15,000 to 20,000 TCR beta sequences at a false discovery rate of 0.05 in a later analysis. Linkage disequilibrium might explain the correlated functional status among segregating V segments, but an unknown experimental factor could not be excluded. Most TCR sequences were observed very rarely across donors, whereas some public TCRs were present in many individuals. The presence/absence analyses assumed that sequencing depth was roughly uniform across donors, and that assumption may not be true. The cohort was sequenced for TCR beta chains only, and without alpha or paired-chain data the features that could be detected were limited. About 17 rarely observed V segments, including chromosome 9 orphons, were excluded from the earlier analysis of almost 600 of the donors because counts were too low. A total of roughly 160 TCR beta chains were listed by the study as associated with cytomegalovirus. Because HLA typing was missing for some donors at each locus, association tests included only the typed subset. According to a later analysis, parvovirus B19, influenza, CMV and Epstein-Barr virus appeared linked to several top co-occurrence clusters. According to a later analysis, most CMV-associated TCR beta chains appeared to be HLA-restricted, and the HLA associations seemed to be driven largely by CMV exposure. A group of highly shared sequence variants was considered likely to be a technical artifact of the sequencing pipeline.

Note on this clone: The antigen it binds to is not known. No base-level quality is on record; no much larger clone is a single base apart.

The library was generated by the immunoSEQ multiplex PCR assay. For the multiplex PCR, a mixture combining 60 forward primers for TCR Vbeta segments and 13 reverse primers for TCR Jbeta segments was used. Amplification of the CDR3 region of rearranged TCR beta genes was performed with a multiplex PCR assay on genomic DNA. On the Illumina HiSeq System, the amplified TCR beta libraries were sequenced as 87-base-pair reads. The authors' pipeline ran thus. A later analysis counted tens of millions of unique TCR beta chains across the 666 repertoires, and roughly 10 million of these chains were shared by at least two donors. Raw reads were error-corrected and collapsed into unique sequences with a nearest-neighbor algorithm that merged closely related sequences to remove PCR and sequencing errors. Alignment of CDR3 sequences to IMGT reference sequences was used to assign V, D and J gene segments. For a sequence to be retained, at least a six-nucleotide match to both a V gene segment and a J gene segment was required. Rearrangements were called productive when the CDR3 lacked stop codons and stayed in frame with V and J; all others were non-productive. Following IMGT convention, CDR3 was defined as the stretch from the second conserved V-encoded cysteine up to the conserved J-encoded phenylalanine. Sequences without an unambiguous match to a single V gene segment were excluded from the earlier analysis of about 600 of the donors. In an earlier analysis of some 590 of the donors, a V segment was called functional when productive rearrangements were above 56.7%, and segregating when the standard deviation between donors exceeded 5%. A statistical classification framework was built for diagnosing cytomegalovirus status from the catalog of TCR beta chain sequences. In a later analysis, V and J genes were assigned by comparing TCR nucleotide sequences against IMGT/GENE-DB human TR gene sequences. The TCRdist pipeline was used in a later analysis to assign CDR3 sequences and most-parsimonious VDJ recombination scenarios. In a later analysis, each TCR beta chain was defined by its CDR3 amino acid sequence together with its V-gene family, and reads without a unique V-gene family were excluded. As a way to deal with suspected cross-contamination and a sequencing artifact, a later analysis dropped under 600 nucleotide sequences that were highly shared and had low generation probability. For each public chain, a later analysis derived a clonal expansion index from normalized ranks of inferred template counts within each repertoire. Generation probabilities in a later analysis came from a VDJ recombination model fitted to out-of-frame rearrangements, and those results were checked against IGoR. A later analysis scored TCR-TCR, TCR-HLA and TCR-CMV co-occurrence with hypergeometric tests, applying a repertoire-size bias correction to TCR pairs. In a later analysis, false discovery rates were estimated by permuting HLA or CMV assignments 20 times. In a later analysis, co-occurring TCRs were grouped using DBSCAN, and TCRdist sequence similarity was added for clustering within HLA-allele-positive subsets. Repertoires with fewer than 30,000 or more than 120,000 public chains were left out of co-occurrence clustering, as were several repertoires with anomalous nucleotide sharing. The clones in this table, taken by TCRdb from immuneACCESS, are in-frame only. Not every clone is retained; where verified, under half of the shortfall comes from an unresolved V gene, and the cause of the rest is unknown. For V, J and clone size, that table is used; D and trimming come from the DNA. The sample table contains approximately 110,000 clones; only one count was recorded for 70% to 85% of them. The ten largest clones represent around 3% of the sample.

The cohort comprised more than 550 healthy bone marrow donors. At the time of sampling, every cohort member was nominally healthy, though immune exposures that went unrecorded were likely present. The donor tested CMV seronegative and was one of the 352 seronegative cohort members. Every donor gave a peripheral blood sample, and the peripheral blood mononuclear cells from that sample were used for TCR beta sequencing. The Qiagen DNeasy Blood Extraction Kit was used to extract genomic DNA from the blood cell samples. Including cysteine and phenylalanine, the CDR3 has 12 amino acids. Only the CDR3 DNA stays, 36 bases, in frame from base 1. The germline V gene (reference sequence) provides CDR1 SEHNR and CDR2 FQNEAQ. The junction shows trimming of 5 bases on V and 7 bases on J, plus 12 bases between the germline ends.

Material for sequencing was PBMCs. The TCR comes from a middle-aged woman in good health and CMV-seronegative. Here the chain combines TRBV7-9 and TRBJ2-7; TRBD2 could be the D gene, as 5 bases match. The CDR3 reads CASSLRTVEQYF. The nucleotide sequence is given as TGTGCCAGCAGCCTCAGGACTGTAGAGCAGTACTTC.